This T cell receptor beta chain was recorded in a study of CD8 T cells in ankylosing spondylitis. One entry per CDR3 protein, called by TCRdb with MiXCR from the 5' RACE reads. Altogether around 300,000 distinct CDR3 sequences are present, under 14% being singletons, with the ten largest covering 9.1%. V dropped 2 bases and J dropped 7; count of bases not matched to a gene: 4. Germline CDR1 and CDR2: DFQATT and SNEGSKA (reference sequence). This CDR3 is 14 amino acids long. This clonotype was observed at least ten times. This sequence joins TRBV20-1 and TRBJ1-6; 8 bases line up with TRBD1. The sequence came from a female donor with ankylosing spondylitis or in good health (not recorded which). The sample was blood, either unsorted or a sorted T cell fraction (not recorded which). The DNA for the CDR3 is TGCAGTGCTAGAAGACAGGGGCAGAATTCACCCCTCCACTTT. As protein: CSARRQGQNSPLHF.